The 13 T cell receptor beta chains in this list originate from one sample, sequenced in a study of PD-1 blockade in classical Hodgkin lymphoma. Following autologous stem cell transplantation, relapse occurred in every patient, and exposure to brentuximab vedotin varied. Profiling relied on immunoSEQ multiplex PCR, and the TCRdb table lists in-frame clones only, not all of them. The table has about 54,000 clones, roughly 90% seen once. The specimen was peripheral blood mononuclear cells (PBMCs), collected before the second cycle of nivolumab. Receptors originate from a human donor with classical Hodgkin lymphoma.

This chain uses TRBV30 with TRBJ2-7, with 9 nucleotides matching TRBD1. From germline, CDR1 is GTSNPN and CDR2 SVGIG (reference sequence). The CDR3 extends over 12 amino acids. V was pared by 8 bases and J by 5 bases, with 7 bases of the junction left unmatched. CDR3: CALDRGGNEQYF. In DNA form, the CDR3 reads TGTGCCCTGGACAGGGGTGGGAACGAGCAGTACTTC. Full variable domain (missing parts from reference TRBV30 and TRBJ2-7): SQTIHQWPATLVQPVGSPLSLECTVEGTSNPNLYWYRQAAGRGLQLLFYSVGIGQISSEVPQNLSASRPQDRQFILSSKKLLLSDSGFYLCALDRGGNEQYFGPGTRLTVT.

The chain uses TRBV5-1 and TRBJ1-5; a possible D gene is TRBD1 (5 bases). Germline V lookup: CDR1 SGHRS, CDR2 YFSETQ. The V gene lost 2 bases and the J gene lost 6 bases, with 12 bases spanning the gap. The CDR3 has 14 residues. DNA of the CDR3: TGCGCCAGCAGCTTCCTGGGAGGGACTCAGCCCCAGCATTTT. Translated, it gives CASSFLGGTQPQHF.

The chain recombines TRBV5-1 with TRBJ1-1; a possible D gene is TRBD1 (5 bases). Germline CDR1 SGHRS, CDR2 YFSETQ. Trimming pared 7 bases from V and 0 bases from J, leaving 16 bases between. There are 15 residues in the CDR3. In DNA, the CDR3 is TGCGCCAGCTCCCTTCCTGGGACGGTGAACACTGAAGCTTTCTTT. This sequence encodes CASSLPGTVNTEAFF.

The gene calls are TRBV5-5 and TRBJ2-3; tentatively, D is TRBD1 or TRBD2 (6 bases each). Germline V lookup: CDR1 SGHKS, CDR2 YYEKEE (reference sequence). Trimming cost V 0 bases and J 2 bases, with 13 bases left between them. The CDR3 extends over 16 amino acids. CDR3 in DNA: TGTGCCAGCAGCTTGGGATGGGGGGCAAACACAGATACGCAGTATTTT. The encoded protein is CASSLGWGANTDTQYF.

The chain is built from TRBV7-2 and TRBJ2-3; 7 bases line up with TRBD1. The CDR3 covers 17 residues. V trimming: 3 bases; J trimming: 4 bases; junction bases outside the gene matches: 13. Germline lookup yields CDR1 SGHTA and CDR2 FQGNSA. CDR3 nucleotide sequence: TGTGCCAGCAGCTTCATTACTGGCAGGGGGTTAGCAGATACGCAGTATTTT. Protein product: CASSFITGRGLADTQYF.

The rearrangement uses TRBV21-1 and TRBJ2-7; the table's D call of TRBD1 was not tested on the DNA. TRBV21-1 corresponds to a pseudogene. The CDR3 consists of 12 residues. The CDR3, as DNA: TGTGCCATTGACAGGGGTCAGAACGAGCAGTACTTC. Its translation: CAIDRGQNEQYF.

The CDR3 region has the DNA TGTGCCAGCTCACCGGGACAGGGTGGGGAGACCCAGTACTTC. It encodes CASSPGQGGETQYF. The rearrangement joins TRBV18 to TRBJ2-5; 9 nucleotides match TRBD1. V lost 3 bases to trimming and J lost 5 bases; unmatched junction nucleotides: 4. This CDR3 is 14 amino acids long. Germline CDR1 is KGHSH and CDR2 is LQKENI.

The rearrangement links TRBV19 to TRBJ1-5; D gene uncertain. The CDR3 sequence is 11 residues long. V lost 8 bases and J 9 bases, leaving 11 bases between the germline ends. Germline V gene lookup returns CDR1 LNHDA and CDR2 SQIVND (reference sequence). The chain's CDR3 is CASQNGWPQHF. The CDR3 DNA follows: TGTGCCAGTCAGAACGGGTGGCCCCAGCATTTT.

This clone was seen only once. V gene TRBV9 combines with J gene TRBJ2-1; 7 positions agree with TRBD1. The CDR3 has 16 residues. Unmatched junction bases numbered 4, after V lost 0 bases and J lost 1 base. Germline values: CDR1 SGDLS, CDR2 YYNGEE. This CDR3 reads CASSVVGGPSYNEQFF. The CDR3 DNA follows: TGTGCCAGCAGCGTAGTAGGGGGCCCGTCCTACAATGAGCAGTTCTTC.

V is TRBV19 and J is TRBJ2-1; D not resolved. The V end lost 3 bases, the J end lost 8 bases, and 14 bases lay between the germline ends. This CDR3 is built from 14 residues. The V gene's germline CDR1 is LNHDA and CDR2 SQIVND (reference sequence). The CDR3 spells CASSILNLGDEQFF. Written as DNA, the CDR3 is TGTGCCAGTAGTATTTTAAATCTGGGCGATGAGCAGTTCTTC.

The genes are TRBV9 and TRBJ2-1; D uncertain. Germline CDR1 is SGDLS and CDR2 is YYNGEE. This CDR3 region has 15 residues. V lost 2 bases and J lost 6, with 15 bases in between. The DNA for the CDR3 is TGTGCCAGCAGCGTGGGCCTTAACCCCAGCAATGAGCAGTTCTTC. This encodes CASSVGLNPSNEQFF. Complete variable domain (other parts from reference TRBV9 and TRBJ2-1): DSGVTQTPKHLITATGQRVTLRCSPRSGDLSVYWYQQSLDQGLQFLIQYYNGEERAKGNILERFSAQQFPDLHSELNLSSLELGDSALYFCASSVGLNPSNEQFFGPGTRLTVL.

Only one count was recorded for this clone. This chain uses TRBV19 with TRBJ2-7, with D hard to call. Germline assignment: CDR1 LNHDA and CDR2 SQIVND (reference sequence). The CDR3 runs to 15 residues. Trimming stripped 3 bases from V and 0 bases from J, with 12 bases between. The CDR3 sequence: CASSIGYASSYEQYF. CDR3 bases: TGTGCCAGTAGTATTGGTTACGCCAGCTCCTACGAGCAGTACTTC.

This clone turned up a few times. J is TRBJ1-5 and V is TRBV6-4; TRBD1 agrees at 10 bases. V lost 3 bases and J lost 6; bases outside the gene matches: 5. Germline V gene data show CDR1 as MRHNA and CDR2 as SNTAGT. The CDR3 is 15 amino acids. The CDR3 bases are TGTGCCAGCAGTGAAGGGACAGGGGCCCCTCAGCCCCAGCATTTT. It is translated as CASSEGTGAPQPQHF.